The 30 T cell receptor beta chains listed next were all sequenced from one sample in a study of shared clonotypes between healthy human individuals. Sequenced by immunoSEQ multiplex PCR; TCRdb stores in-frame clones only, minus some. The table shows around 1.5 million clones, with 95% to 99% occurring only once. The sample was naive CD4+ T cells sorted from blood. As to subset: CD45RA+ positively selected. The receptors originated from a man aged 25 to 45 in good health.

As to this clone: Other DNA variants within this sample encode the same CDR3. The rearrangement links TRBV29-1 to TRBJ2-3, with unresolved D. The CDR3 runs to 12 residues. Trimming left V 3 bases short and J 1 base short, with 5 bases between. Looked up from germline, CDR1 is SQVTM and CDR2 is ANQGSEA. CDR3 DNA: TGCAGCGTTGATGGGGGCACAGATACGCAGTATTTT. Translating gives CSVDGGTDTQYF.

The chain combines TRBV9 with TRBJ2-7; TRBD1 matches at 7 bases. The germline gives CDR1 SGDLS, CDR2 YYNGEE. The CDR3 covers 14 residues. V lost 3 bases, J lost 1 base, and 4 bases stayed unmatched. The CDR3: CASSETGQSYEQYF. In DNA, the CDR3 is TGTGCCAGCAGCGAAACGGGACAGTCCTACGAGCAGTACTTC.

The CDR3, as DNA: TGTGCCAGCTCACCAATGGGTAGCGCAAGCTCCTACAATGAGCAGTTCTTC. Protein product: CASSPMGSASSYNEQFF. The chain employs TRBV18 and TRBJ2-1; tentatively, D is TRBD2 (5 bases). This CDR3 is 17 amino acids long. CDR1 and CDR2 from the germline V gene are KGHSH and LQKENI. V shed 2 bases and J shed 0 bases, with 14 bases lying between them. The full variable domain, its missing parts supplied by reference TRBV18 and TRBJ2-1, is NAGVMQNPRHLVRRRGQEARLRCSPMKGHSHVYWYRQLPEEGLKFMVYLQKENIIDESGMPKERFSAEFPKEGPSILRIQQVVRGDSAAYFCASSPMGSASSYNEQFFGPGTRLTVL.

This clone came up once. The rearrangement uses TRBV11-2 and TRBJ2-5, with TRBD2 as a possible D gene (5 bases). Germline-derived CDR1 and CDR2 are SGHAT and FQNNGV. Trimming pared 5 bases from V and 3 bases from J, leaving 22 bases between. The CDR3 covers 17 residues. CDR3 sequence: CASSNQPGKGLKETQYF. The DNA of the CDR3 is TGTGCCAGCAGCAATCAGCCGGGGAAAGGCCTCAAAGAGACCCAGTACTTC.

The chain carries TRBV6-5 and TRBJ2-3; 8 bases line up with TRBD2. CDR1 and CDR2 from the germline V gene are MNHEY and SVGAGI. This CDR3 is 14 amino acids long. V was clipped by 0 bases and J by 12 bases; unmatched bases: 8. The CDR3 bases are TGTGCCAGCAGTTACTCGGGCCTAGCGGGTTCCCAGTATTTT. Residues: CASSYSGLAGSQYF.

The rearrangement links TRBV4-2 to TRBJ2-5; 9 nucleotides agree with TRBD2. The germline CDR1 and CDR2 sequences are LGHNA and YNFKEQ. This CDR3 contains 17 residues. V lost 2 bases to trimming and J lost 0 bases; unmatched junction nucleotides: 7. The CDR3 DNA is TGTGCCAGCAGCCAACAGACCACTAGCGGGTACCAAGAGACCCAGTACTTC. Translated: CASSQQTTSGYQETQYF.

The chain joins TRBV28 to TRBJ2-7; D remains ambiguous. V was cut by 7 bases and J by 6 bases, with 13 bases left in between. Germline V CDR1 and CDR2: MDHEN, SYDVKM. The CDR3 length is 12 residues. CDR3 DNA sequence: TGTGCCAGCAAGAGTGGGGTCGGCGAGCAGTACTTC. As protein: CASKSGVGEQYF.

In its sample, this clone was seen once. The chain is built from TRBV29-1 and TRBJ2-3, with D uncertain. CDR3 size: 13 residues. Germline V gene data show CDR1 as SQVTM and CDR2 as ANQGSEA. With 6 bases removed from V and 2 bases from J, the gap between germline ends came to 12 bases. CDR3 protein: CSVLAPLTDTQYF. The DNA for the CDR3 is TGCAGCGTGTTGGCCCCTCTCACAGATACGCAGTATTTT.

This clone was observed a single time. The sample holds other DNA sequences that translate to the same CDR3. V gene TRBV18 combines with J gene TRBJ2-5, with D perhaps TRBD1 (5 bases). Trimming left V 3 bases short and J 2 bases short, with 13 bases between. Germline CDR1 KGHSH, CDR2 LQKENI. The CDR3 totals 15 residues. CDR3 nucleotide sequence: TGTGCCAGCTCACCCAGGCAGGGAACACAAGAGACCCAGTACTTC. Its protein is CASSPRQGTQETQYF.

The gene calls are TRBV28 and TRBJ2-1; D gene ambiguous. The V gene lost 2 bases and the J gene lost 8 bases, with 19 bases spanning the gap. The CDR3 sequence is 16 residues long. Looked up from germline, CDR1 is MDHEN and CDR2 is SYDVKM. The CDR3 coding sequence is TGTGCCAGCAGTTTAGGTCAGAATCTTCCCATCCATGAGCAGTTCTTC. Translation gives CASSLGQNLPIHEQFF.

On this clone itself: Different DNA sequences within this sample yield the same CDR3. The chain employs TRBV5-1 and TRBJ2-5; D possibly corresponds to TRBD2 (6 bases). With 4 bases removed from V and 2 bases from J, the gap between germline ends came to 12 bases. Germline CDR1 SGHRS, CDR2 YFSETQ. The CDR3 runs 14 residues. The CDR3 DNA sequence: TGCGCCAGCAGCCCGGGACTGACGCAAGAGACCCAGTACTTC. Its translation is CASSPGLTQETQYF.

This chain uses TRBV11-2 with TRBJ1-4; D gene unclear. V lost 1 base, J lost 4 bases, and 13 bases lay in between. CDR1 and CDR2 from the germline V gene are SGHAT and FQNNGV. The CDR3 covers 16 residues. CDR3 sequence reads: CASSLGLSNRNEKLFF. The CDR3 DNA reads as TGTGCCAGCAGCTTAGGACTGAGTAATCGTAATGAAAAACTGTTTTTT.

This chain connects TRBV4-1 to TRBJ2-1, with 12 bases that match TRBD2. CDR1 MGHRA and CDR2 YSYEKL come from the germline V gene. The CDR3 loop spans 20 amino acids. Losses at the gene ends were 4 bases for V and 0 bases for J; bases not matched to a gene: 13. CDR3 nucleotide sequence: TGCGCCAGCAGCCCGGGGCCGGGAAGGACTAGCGGGATCTCCTACAATGAGCAGTTCTTC. It yields the protein CASSPGPGRTSGISYNEQFF.

A note on this clone: The same CDR3 can be traced to other DNA sequences in this sample. V gene TRBV9 combines with J gene TRBJ2-3, with D perhaps TRBD2 (6 bases). The V end was cut by 1 base, the J end by 4 bases, with 13 bases between. The CDR3 runs 15 residues. The germline V gene encodes CDR1 SGDLS and CDR2 YYNGEE. The DNA for the CDR3 is TGTGCCAGCAGCGTATCATCCGGGAGAGCAGATACGCAGTATTTT. This codes for CASSVSSGRADTQYF.

The chain uses TRBV4-2 and TRBJ1-2, with unresolved D. Per the germline V gene, CDR1 is LGHNA and CDR2 is YNFKEQ. CDR3 size: 15 residues. V shed 0 bases and J shed 0 bases, with 8 bases lying between them. The CDR3 region has the DNA TGTGCCAGCAGCCAAGATCGGGCAGCTAACTATGGCTACACCTTC. This gives the protein CASSQDRAANYGYTF.

This chain uses TRBV6-1 with TRBJ2-3; D gene uncertain. CDR3 size: 16 residues. CDR1 and CDR2 from the germline V gene are MNHNS and SASEGT. Trimming pared 1 base from V and 2 bases from J, leaving 13 bases between. The CDR3 is CASSEVTFSYTDTQYF. The CDR3 bases are TGTGCCAGCAGTGAAGTCACCTTTTCTTACACAGATACGCAGTATTTT.

The V and J genes are TRBV27 and TRBJ1-1, with D unresolved. Germline loops: CDR1 MNHEY, CDR2 SMNVEV (reference sequence). CDR3 length: 14 amino acids. V was shortened by 7 bases and J by 3 bases, with 15 bases between the two germline ends. CDR3 loop: CASNLTPKDTEAFF. CDR3 nucleotide sequence: TGTGCCAGCAACTTGACACCGAAAGACACTGAAGCTTTCTTT.

Concerning this clone: Additional DNA sequences in this sample encode the identical CDR3. This chain connects TRBV7-6 to TRBJ2-7, with TRBD2 as a possible D gene (6 bases). The V and J ends lost 3 bases and 7 bases respectively, with 7 bases between them. The CDR3 totals 11 residues. Germline CDR1 and CDR2: SGHVS and FNYEAQ. The CDR3 loop is CASSLAGEQYF. CDR3 nucleotide sequence: TGTGCCAGCAGCTTGGCGGGGGAGCAGTACTTC.

This chain links TRBV6-4 with TRBJ2-3; D not resolved. Per germline, CDR1 MRHNA and CDR2 SNTAGT. CDR3 length: 15 amino acids. The ends were cut back, 7 bases at V and 1 base at J, with 15 bases in the middle. CDR3 nucleotides: TGTGCCAGCAAAATACAGTCCTTTGGCACAGATACGCAGTATTTT. It specifies CASKIQSFGTDTQYF.

The sample holds one count of this clone. The J gene is TRBJ2-7, the V gene TRBV23-1, with D unclear. TRBV23-1 is flagged as an ORF with uncertain function. This CDR3 is 13 amino acids long. V was pared by 7 bases and J by 3 bases, with 13 bases between. DNA for the CDR3: TGCGCCAGCACCCCGGGCCGTTTCTACGAGCAGTACTTC. It codes for CASTPGRFYEQYF.

This chain uses TRBV19 with TRBJ1-5; TRBD1 might be the D (5 bases). The V end was cut by 6 bases, the J end by 4 bases, with 13 bases between. Germline CDR1 LNHDA, CDR2 SQIVND (reference sequence). The CDR3 runs to 14 residues. The DNA of the CDR3 is TGTGCCAGTAGCGTCGGGGCAGGGAATCAGCCCCAGCATTTT. Translation: CASSVGAGNQPQHF.

The V gene is TRBV18, the J gene TRBJ2-2; 7 nucleotides agree with TRBD1. J gave up 1 base and V 0 bases, and 2 bases lay outside the gene matches. Germline-derived CDR1 and CDR2 are KGHSH and LQKENI. This CDR3 region has 16 residues. The DNA of the CDR3 is TGTGCCAGCTCACCACCGACAGGGAGGAACACCGGGGAGCTGTTTTTT. It translates to CASSPPTGRNTGELFF.

The J gene is TRBJ2-5, the V gene TRBV30; 10 nucleotides line up with TRBD2. CDR3 size: 15 residues. V was pared by 5 bases and J by 4 bases, with 10 bases of the junction left unmatched. CDR1 GTSNPN and CDR2 SVGIG come from the germline V gene (reference sequence). In DNA, the CDR3 is TGTGCCTGGGGTCAGGGGCTAGCGGGAGTAGAGACCCAGTACTTC. Translation: CAWGQGLAGVETQYF. Using reference TRBV30 and TRBJ2-5 for the parts outside the CDR3, the full variable domain is SQTIHQWPATLVQPVGSPLSLECTVEGTSNPNLYWYRQAAGRGLQLLFYSVGIGQISSEVPQNLSASRPQDRQFILSSKKLLLSDSGFYLCAWGQGLAGVETQYFGPGTRLLVL.

The chain's CDR3 is CASRWDGPYSNQPQHF. The CDR3, as DNA: TGTGCCAGCAGATGGGACGGTCCTTATAGCAATCAGCCCCAGCATTTT. The V call is TRBV2, the J call TRBJ1-5; D is possibly TRBD1 (5 bases). Germline CDR1 is SNHLY and CDR2 is FYNNEI. The CDR3 spans 16 residues. The V and J ends lost 6 bases and 0 bases respectively, with 15 bases between them. The full variable domain, completed using reference TRBV2 and TRBJ1-5, is EPEVTQTPSHQVTQMGQEVILRCVPISNHLYFYWYRQILGQKVEFLVSFYNNEISEKSEIFDDQFSVERPDGSNFTLKIRSTKLEDSAMYFCASRWDGPYSNQPQHFGDGTRLSIL.

This chain links TRBV27 with TRBJ2-1; 7 nucleotides match TRBD2. The CDR3 consists of 17 residues. V shed 4 bases, J shed 2 bases, and the junction held 11 bases outside the gene matches. Germline CDR1 is MNHEY and CDR2 is SMNVEV (reference sequence). This chain's CDR3 is CASSSVKLAEPYNEQFF. The CDR3 DNA is TGTGCCAGCAGTTCCGTGAAGCTAGCGGAGCCCTACAATGAGCAGTTCTTC.

The chain employs TRBV5-5 and TRBJ2-7, with TRBD1 as a possible D gene (6 bases). Per germline, CDR1 SGHKS and CDR2 YYEKEE (reference sequence). V was clipped by 3 bases and J by 1 base, with 11 bases between them. There are 14 residues in the CDR3. CDR3 coding DNA: TGTGCCAGCAGCTCACAGGGTTGGTCCTACGAGCAGTACTTC. This sequence encodes CASSSQGWSYEQYF.

The rearrangement uses TRBV30 and TRBJ2-7; tentatively, D is TRBD1 or TRBD2 (5 bases each). CDR1 is GTSNPN, CDR2 SVGIG, per germline (reference sequence). Trimming removed 4 bases at V and 5 bases at J, with 12 bases between. There are 12 residues in the CDR3. This CDR3 is CAWNGGADEQYF. The CDR3 coding sequence is TGTGCCTGGAATGGGGGAGCGGACGAGCAGTACTTC.

V gene TRBV29-1 combines with J gene TRBJ2-2; 11 bases are a match to TRBD2. The CDR3 contains 14 residues. The V gene end was trimmed by 4 bases and the J gene end by 4 bases; junction bases not matched to a gene: 2. Germline CDR1 reads SQVTM; CDR2 reads ANQGSEA. CDR3 in DNA: TGCAGCGTTGGTGGGACTAGCGGCACCGGGGAGCTGTTTTTT. Its protein is CSVGGTSGTGELFF.

The chain uses TRBV10-3 and TRBJ2-7; 8 nucleotides line up with TRBD1. The germline V gene has CDR1 ENHRY and CDR2 SYGVKD. V gave up 0 bases and J gave up 5 bases; unmatched junction bases: 9. The CDR3 spans 16 residues. CDR3 protein: CAISESSRQGINEQYF. In DNA, the CDR3 is TGTGCCATCAGTGAGTCGTCGAGACAGGGGATTAACGAGCAGTACTTC.

The chain has TRBV5-8 and TRBJ2-7; tentatively, D is TRBD2 (5 bases). In germline, CDR1 is SGHTS, CDR2 YDEGEE. V was clipped by 4 bases and J by 2 bases, with 10 bases between them. This CDR3 has 13 residues. The CDR3 region is CASSGRGAYEQYF. The CDR3 region has the DNA TGTGCCAGCAGCGGGAGAGGCGCCTACGAGCAGTACTTC.